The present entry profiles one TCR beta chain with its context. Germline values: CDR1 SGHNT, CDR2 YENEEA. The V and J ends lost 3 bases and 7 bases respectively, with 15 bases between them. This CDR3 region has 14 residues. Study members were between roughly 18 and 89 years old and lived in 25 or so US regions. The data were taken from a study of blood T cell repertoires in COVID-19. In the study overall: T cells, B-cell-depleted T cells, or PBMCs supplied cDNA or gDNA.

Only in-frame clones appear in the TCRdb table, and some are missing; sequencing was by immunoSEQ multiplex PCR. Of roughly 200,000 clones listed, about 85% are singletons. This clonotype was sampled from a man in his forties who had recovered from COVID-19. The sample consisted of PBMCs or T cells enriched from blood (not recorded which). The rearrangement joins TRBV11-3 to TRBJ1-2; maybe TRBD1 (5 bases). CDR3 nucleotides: TGTGCCAGCAGCTTTAGTAAGGGGCCGGGTGGCTACACCTTC. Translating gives CASSFSKGPGGYTF.